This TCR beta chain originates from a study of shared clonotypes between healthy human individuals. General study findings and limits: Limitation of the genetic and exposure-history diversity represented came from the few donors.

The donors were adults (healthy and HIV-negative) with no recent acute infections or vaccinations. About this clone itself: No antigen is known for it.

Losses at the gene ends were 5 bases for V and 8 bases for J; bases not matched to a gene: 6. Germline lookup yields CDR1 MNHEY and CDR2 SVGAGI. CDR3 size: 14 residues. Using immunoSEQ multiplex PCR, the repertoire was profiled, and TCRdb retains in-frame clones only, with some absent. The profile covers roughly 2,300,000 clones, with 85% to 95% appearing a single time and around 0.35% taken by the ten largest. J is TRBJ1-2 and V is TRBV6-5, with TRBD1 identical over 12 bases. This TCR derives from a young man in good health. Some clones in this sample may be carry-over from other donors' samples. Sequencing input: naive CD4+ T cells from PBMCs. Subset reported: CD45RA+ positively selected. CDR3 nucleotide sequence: TGTGCCAGCAGTCCCGGGACAGGGGGCTTCGGCTACACCTTC. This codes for CASSPGTGGFGYTF.